The 12 T cell receptor beta chains reported below all come from one sample, sequenced in a study of shared clonotypes between healthy human individuals. Repertoires were generated with immunoSEQ multiplex PCR, while TCRdb's copy carries only in-frame clones and drops some. Of hundreds of thousands of clones in the sample, 79% are singletons; the top ten hold roughly an eighth. The sequenced sample consisted of PBMCs. Receptors originate from a woman aged 35 to 49 in good health. Some clones in this sample may be carry-over from other donors' samples.

V is TRBV5-1 and J is TRBJ2-2, with 13 bases identical to TRBD2. V shed 5 bases and J 0 bases; nucleotides not matched to a gene: 4. This CDR3 is built from 17 residues. The germline CDR1 and CDR2 sequences are SGHRS and YFSETQ. This chain's CDR3 is CASRVLAGGPNTGELFF. CDR3 in DNA: TGCGCCAGCAGGGTACTAGCGGGAGGGCCGAACACCGGGGAGCTGTTTTTT.

The chain recombines TRBV28 with TRBJ1-5; 7 bases line up with TRBD1. V shed 6 bases and J 2 bases; nucleotides not matched to a gene: 7. The CDR3 covers 15 residues. Germline V gene data show CDR1 as MDHEN and CDR2 as SYDVKM. Here the CDR3 DNA reads TGTGCCAGCAGCCCAGGGGGTTGGGGCAATCAGCCCCAGCATTTT. It translates to CASSPGGWGNQPQHF.

The chain joins TRBV4-1 to TRBJ1-4, with TRBD1 as a possible D gene (6 bases). Germline loops: CDR1 MGHRA, CDR2 YSYEKL. The CDR3 sequence is 14 residues long. V was clipped by 0 bases and J by 8 bases, with 10 bases between them. The CDR3 nucleotides read TGCGCCAGCAGCCAAGACAGGGGTAACGAAAAACTGTTTTTT. Encoded protein: CASSQDRGNEKLFF.

This chain joins TRBV30 and TRBJ2-1; the match to TRBD2 covers 15 bases. Germline CDR1 is GTSNPN and CDR2 is SVGIG (reference sequence). V lost 2 bases, J lost 8 bases, and 4 bases stayed unmatched. This CDR3 is 15 amino acids long. CDR3 amino acids: CAWSPGLAGGDEQFF. CDR3 sequence (DNA): TGTGCCTGGAGTCCGGGACTAGCGGGAGGAGATGAGCAGTTCTTC.

This clone was detected ten times or more. The same CDR3 can be traced to other DNA sequences in this sample. V and J are TRBV7-9 and TRBJ2-2; 8 bases are shared with TRBD1. Looked up from germline, CDR1 is SEHNR and CDR2 is FQNEAQ (reference sequence). With 5 bases clipped from V and 2 bases from J, the junction kept 4 bases outside the gene matches. The CDR3 loop spans 15 amino acids. The CDR3: CASSQGATNTGELFF. The CDR3 DNA is TGTGCCAGCAGCCAGGGGGCAACTAACACCGGGGAGCTGTTTTTT.

This sequence joins TRBV7-9 and TRBJ1-2, with a possible D match to TRBD1 (6 bases). Germline V CDR1 and CDR2: SEHNR, FQNEAQ (reference sequence). Deletions cut 3 bases from V and 8 bases from J, with 19 bases between. The CDR3 consists of 15 residues. For the CDR3, the DNA is TGTGCCAGCAGCTTGGGGGGCGCGAGGGTACTCGGCTACACCTTC. Its protein product is CASSLGGARVLGYTF.

The genes are TRBV19 and TRBJ2-7, with D uncertain. Germline V gives CDR1 LNHDA, CDR2 SQIVND (reference sequence). The CDR3 has 12 amino acids. V gave up 5 bases and J gave up 7 bases, with 12 bases separating them. DNA for the CDR3: TGTGCCAGTAGTTCGGGTCTGGGGGAGCAGTACTTC. Translated, it gives CASSSGLGEQYF.

Concerning this clone itself: The junction departs from germline at one end; a sequencing error may be responsible. The V gene is TRBV16, the J gene TRBJ2-3, with 12 positions matching TRBD2. From germline, CDR1 is KGHSY and CDR2 FQNENV. This CDR3 spans 15 amino acids. The CDR3 nucleotides are TGTGCCAGCAGCAAATCCCTAGCGGGAGGGGATACGCAGTATTTT. Protein product: CASSKSLAGGDTQYF.

The chain has TRBV5-1 and TRBJ2-1; D is tentatively TRBD1 or TRBD2 (5 bases each). Germline lookup yields CDR1 SGHRS and CDR2 YFSETQ. CDR3 length equals 15 residues. Trimming removed 0 bases at V and 9 bases at J, with 16 bases between. This CDR3 is CASSLGQRSRVEQFF. CDR3 sequence (DNA): TGCGCCAGCAGCTTGGGCCAGCGGAGCAGGGTTGAGCAGTTCTTC.

The rearrangement links TRBV7-9 to TRBJ2-7; the D gene is possibly TRBD2 (6 bases). Per the germline V gene, CDR1 is SEHNR and CDR2 is FQNEAQ (reference sequence). Trimming took 5 bases from V and 5 from J, leaving 16 bases between them. This CDR3 region has 14 residues. For the CDR3, the DNA is TGTGCCAGCAGCAACATGGGGCCTAGCGACGAGCAGTACTTC. It specifies CASSNMGPSDEQYF. The complete variable domain, with remaining parts taken from reference TRBV7-9 and TRBJ2-7, reads DTGVSQNPRHKITKRGQNVTFRCDPISEHNRLYWYRQTLGQGPEFLTYFQNEAQLEKSRLLSDRFSAERPKGSFSTLEIQRTEQGDSAMYLCASSNMGPSDEQYFGPGTRLTVT.

A single count supports this clone. This rearrangement joins TRBV27 to TRBJ2-7; unclear D gene. CDR1 is MNHEY, CDR2 SMNVEV, per germline (reference sequence). Trimming removed 5 bases at V and 2 bases at J, with 19 bases between. The CDR3 totals 16 residues. Here the CDR3 DNA reads TGTGCCAGCAGTCCAGGAAGACGGTTTCCAGCCTACGAGCAGTACTTC. Protein sequence: CASSPGRRFPAYEQYF.

This clone was detected once. The genes are TRBV25-1 and TRBJ2-5; tentatively, D is TRBD1 (5 bases). The CDR3 is made up of 11 amino acids. Germline loops: CDR1 MGHDK, CDR2 SYGVNS. The germline V and J ends were trimmed by 5 bases and 7 bases, with 8 bases remaining between them. The CDR3 loop reads CASSPQGTQYF. The CDR3, as DNA: TGTGCCAGCAGTCCCCAGGGGACCCAGTACTTC.